The present T cell receptor beta chain was sequenced within a study of blood T cell repertoires in COVID-19. Clones were read by immunoSEQ multiplex PCR, and TCRdb kept only the in-frame ones, dropping some. The sample shows some 45,000 clones, roughly 86% of them seen only once. V shed 2 bases and J shed 8 bases, with 7 bases lying between them. This CDR3 has 12 residues. The germline V gene encodes CDR1 SGHDT and CDR2 YYEEEE. V and J are TRBV5-6 and TRBJ1-4, with D possibly being TRBD1 (5 bases). The receptor comes from a man aged 65-85 years with acute or convalescent COVID-19. Sequencing was carried out using peripheral blood. The CDR3, as DNA: TGTGCCAGCAGCTTTCGGACAGAAAAACTGTTTTTT. Residues: CASSFRTEKLFF.